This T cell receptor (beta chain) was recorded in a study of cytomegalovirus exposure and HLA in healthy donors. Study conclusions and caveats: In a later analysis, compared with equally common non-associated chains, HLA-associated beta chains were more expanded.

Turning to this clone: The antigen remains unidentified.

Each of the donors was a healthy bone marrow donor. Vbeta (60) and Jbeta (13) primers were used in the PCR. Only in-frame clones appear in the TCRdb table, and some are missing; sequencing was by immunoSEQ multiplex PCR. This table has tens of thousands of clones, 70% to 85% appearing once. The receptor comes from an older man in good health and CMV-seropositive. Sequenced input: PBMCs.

The CDR3 sequence is CASKREPNSNQPQHF. CDR3 DNA sequence: TGTGCCAGCAAGAGGGAGCCTAATAGCAATCAGCCCCAGCATTTT. The rearrangement joins TRBV6-5 to TRBJ1-5; D uncertain. V dropped 7 bases and J dropped 0 bases, with 13 bases sitting between them. The length of the CDR3 is 15 residues. Germline CDR1 reads MNHEY; CDR2 reads SVGAGI.